What follows is one T cell receptor (beta chain) and its context. This sample was taken from a study of blood T cell repertoires in COVID-19. In the study overall: Acute-phase and convalescent COVID-19 samples originated in the United States, Italy and Spain. PBMCs, B-cell-depleted T cells, or T cells provided the cDNA or gDNA that made up the material.

Using immunoSEQ multiplex PCR, the repertoire was profiled, and TCRdb retains in-frame clones only, with some absent. Here the sample spans over 65,000 clones, around nine tenths being singletons. The source is a woman aged 55-69 years with acute or convalescent COVID-19. Sequencing was performed on peripheral blood.

The CDR3 DNA follows: TGTGCCAGCAGATTGGCAGGATATAGCAATCAGCCCCAGCATTTT. Protein product: CASRLAGYSNQPQHF. The rearrangement links TRBV27 to TRBJ1-5; D gene uncertain. V was clipped by 6 bases and J by 0 bases, with 12 bases between them. CDR1 is MNHEY and CDR2 is SMNVEV in the germline V gene (reference sequence). The CDR3 covers 15 residues.